This T cell receptor beta chain came from a study of radiotherapy plus CTLA-4 blockade in lung cancer. For the study at large: Objective responses were documented in under 20% of patients, with disease control in roughly 33%. General study findings and limits: The best predictor of response was reported to be early blood T cell clone dynamics, with interferon-beta. Tumor-derived TCR clones expanded in blood after radiotherapy plus ipilimumab.

About this clone itself: The antigen remains unidentified.

The CDR3 consists of 18 residues. The V segment lost 3 bases and the J segment 4 bases; nucleotides outside the gene matches: 12. Germline CDR1 is MNHNS and CDR2 is SASEGT. Sequencing was performed with immunoSEQ multiplex PCR; in TCRdb, only in-frame clones are kept and a portion is missing. The sample carries some 30,000 clones, less than 80% recorded once. This receptor was identified in a human donor with non-small cell lung cancer who had stable disease on radiotherapy plus ipilimumab. The genes are TRBV6-1 and TRBJ1-2; 12 nucleotides agree with TRBD1. The specimen comprised peripheral blood, sampled from a patient treated with radiotherapy plus ipilimumab. CDR3 in amino acids: CASSESRDRGRWGYGYTF. The CDR3 DNA follows: TGTGCCAGCAGTGAGTCTCGGGACAGGGGGCGTTGGGGCTATGGCTACACCTTC.